This TCR beta chain is from a study of shared clonotypes between healthy human individuals. Methods used by the authors: From ImmunoSEQ came sequences covering only the junction and carrying no quality scores, so filtering differed. Data came from immunoSEQ multiplex PCR; TCRdb stores just in-frame clones and leaves some out. V and J calls and clone size come straight from that table; D and trimming were deduced from the DNA. The sample consists of 1,500,000 or so clones, 98% of them appearing once. A split of CD4+ cells into CD45RA+ naive and CD45RA-negative memory subsets was performed. The CDR3 length is 14 residues. Trimming removed 3 bases at V and 4 bases at J, with 12 bases between. The germline CDR1 and CDR2 sequences are SGHRS and YFSETQ.

The rearrangement links TRBV5-1 to TRBJ2-3; D unresolved. The receptor was derived from a man aged 25 to 45 in good health. Source material: naive CD4+ T cells sorted from blood. Subset given: CD45RA+ positively selected. CDR3 protein: CASSSTGPADTQYF. As DNA, the CDR3 is TGCGCCAGCAGCTCGACTGGGCCGGCAGATACGCAGTATTTT.